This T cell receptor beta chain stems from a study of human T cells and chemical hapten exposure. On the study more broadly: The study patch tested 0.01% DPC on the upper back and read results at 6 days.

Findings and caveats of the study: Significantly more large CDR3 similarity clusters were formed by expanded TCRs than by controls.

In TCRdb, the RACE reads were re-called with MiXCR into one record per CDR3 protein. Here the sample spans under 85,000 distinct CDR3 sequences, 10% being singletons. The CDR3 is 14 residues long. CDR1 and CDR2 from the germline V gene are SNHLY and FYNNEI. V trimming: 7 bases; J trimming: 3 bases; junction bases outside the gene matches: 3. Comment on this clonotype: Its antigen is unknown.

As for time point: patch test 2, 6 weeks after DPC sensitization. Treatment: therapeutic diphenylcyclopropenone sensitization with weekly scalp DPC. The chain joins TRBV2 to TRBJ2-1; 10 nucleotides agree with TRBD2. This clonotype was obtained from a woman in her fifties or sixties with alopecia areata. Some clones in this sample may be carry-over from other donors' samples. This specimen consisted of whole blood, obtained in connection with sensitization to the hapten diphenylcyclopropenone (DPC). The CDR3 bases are TGTGCCAGCACCTGGACTAGCGGCTACAATGAGCAGTTCTTC. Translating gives CASTWTSGYNEQFF.